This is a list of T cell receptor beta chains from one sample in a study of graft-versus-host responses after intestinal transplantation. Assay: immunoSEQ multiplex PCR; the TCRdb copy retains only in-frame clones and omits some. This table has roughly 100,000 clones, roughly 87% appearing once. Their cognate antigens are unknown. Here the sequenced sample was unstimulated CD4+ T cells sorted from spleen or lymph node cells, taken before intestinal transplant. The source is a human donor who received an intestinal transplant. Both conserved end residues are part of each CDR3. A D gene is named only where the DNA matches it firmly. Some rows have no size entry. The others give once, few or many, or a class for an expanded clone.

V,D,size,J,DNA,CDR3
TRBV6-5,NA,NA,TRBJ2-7,TGTGCCAGCTCCCGTTGGGCAGGAGGAGCCTACGAGCAGTACTTC,CASSRWAGGAYEQYF
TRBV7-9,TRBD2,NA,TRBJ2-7,TGTGCCAGCAGCTTAGGTGCGGGGGCCTACGAGCAGTACTTC,CASSLGAGAYEQYF
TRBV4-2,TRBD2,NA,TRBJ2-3,TGTGCCAGCAGCCCGGGACTAGCGGGGGGGCCTAGGGATTTT,CASSPGLAGGPRDF
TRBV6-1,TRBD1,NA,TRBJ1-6,TGTGCCAGCCGGGACAGGGTTAATTCACCCCTCCACTTT,CASRDRVNSPLHF
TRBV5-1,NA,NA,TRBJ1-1,TGCGCCAGCAGCCCCTTACCTGGTGGCATGGGCGACACTGAAGCTTTCTTT,CASSPLPGGMGDTEAFF
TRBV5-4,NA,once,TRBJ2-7,TGTGCCAGCAGCTTGCCGGGGACCGCCTCCTACGAGCAGTACTTC,CASSLPGTASYEQYF
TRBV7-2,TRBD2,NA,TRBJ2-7,TGTGCCAGCAGCCCCAGCGGGAGGGCCCGCTCCTACGAGCAGTACTTC,CASSPSGRARSYEQYF
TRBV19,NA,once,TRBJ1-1,TGTGCCAGTAGTCAAATTAGAGCCCCGAACACTGAAGCTTTCTTT,CASSQIRAPNTEAFF
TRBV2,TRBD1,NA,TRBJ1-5,TGTGCCAGCAACGCCGGGACAGACTCGCAGCCCCAGCATTTT,CASNAGTDSQPQHF
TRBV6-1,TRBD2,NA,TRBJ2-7,TGTGCCAGCAGTTTTAGCGGGAGTCGATACGAGCAGTACTTC,CASSFSGSRYEQYF
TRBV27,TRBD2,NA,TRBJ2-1,TGTGCCAGCGCCTCCGGGACTAGCGGATACAATGAGCAGTTCTTC,CASASGTSGYNEQFF
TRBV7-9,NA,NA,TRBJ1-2,TGTGCCAGCAGCTTAGTAGGCCAGCCGGTCTATGGCTACACCTTC,CASSLVGQPVYGYTF
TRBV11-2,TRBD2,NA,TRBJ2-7,TGTGCCAGCAGCTTAGGACTAGCGGGAGTCGAGCAGTACTTC,CASSLGLAGVEQYF
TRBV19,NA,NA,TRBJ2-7,TGTGCCAGTAGTATAAGGGGGGCGTTGGGCGAGCAGTACTTC,CASSIRGALGEQYF
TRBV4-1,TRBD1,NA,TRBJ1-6,TGCGCCAGCAGCCAAGATACAGGGGGTTCACCCCTCCACTTT,CASSQDTGGSPLHF
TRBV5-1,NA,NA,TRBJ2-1,TGCGCCGGCAGCCCCCTTGAGAAGCGGAATGAGCAGTTCTTC,CAGSPLEKRNEQFF
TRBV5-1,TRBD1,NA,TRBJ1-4,TGCGCCAGCAGCTTAGGACAGGGACATGAAAAACTGTTTTTT,CASSLGQGHEKLFF
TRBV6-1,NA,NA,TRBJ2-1,TGTGCCAGCAGCCGGGGAACGAGCTCCTACAATGAGCAGTTCTTC,CASSRGTSSYNEQFF
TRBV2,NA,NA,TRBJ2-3,TGTGCCAGCAGTGAACAGGTCCGCACAGATACGCAGTATTTT,CASSEQVRTDTQYF
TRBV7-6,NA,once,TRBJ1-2,TGTGCCAGCAGCTCCCGGACGGACAACTATGGCTACACCTTC,CASSSRTDNYGYTF
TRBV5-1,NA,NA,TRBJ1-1,TGCGCCAGCAGCTTGGACCCGGGATTGAACACTGAAGCTTTCTTT,CASSLDPGLNTEAFF